This T cell receptor (beta chain) appears in the sequencing data of a study of regulatory T cells in long-lasting Graves disease. This clonotype was detected many times. Time point reported: newly diagnosed GD, antithyroid drugs for less than 3 months. PBMC-derived RNA was used for the TCR library. Library construction for TCR beta used iRepertoire HTBI primers and Arm-PCR of CDR3 regions. TCRdb reprocessed the multiplex PCR reads via MiXCR and lists one record per CDR3 protein. Of roughly 260,000 distinct CDR3 sequences in the sample, around a sixth are singletons; the top ten hold 12% to 15%. These records were also assigned to another study, of T cells in Graves' hyperthyroidism and ophthalmopathy.

Here the sequenced sample was peripheral blood mononuclear cells (PBMCs), taken at new diagnosis, from a patient treated with antithyroid drugs. This sequence was found in a woman younger than 45 with Graves disease.

CDR3 in DNA: TGTGCCAGCAGTTTGTACAGTAGCTACGAGCAGTACTTC. This gives the protein CASSLYSSYEQYF. V usage is TRBV12-3 or TRBV12-4 and J usage is TRBJ2-7; D is undetermined. With 3 bases removed from V and 3 bases from J, the gap between germline ends came to 9 bases. The CDR3 has 13 residues.